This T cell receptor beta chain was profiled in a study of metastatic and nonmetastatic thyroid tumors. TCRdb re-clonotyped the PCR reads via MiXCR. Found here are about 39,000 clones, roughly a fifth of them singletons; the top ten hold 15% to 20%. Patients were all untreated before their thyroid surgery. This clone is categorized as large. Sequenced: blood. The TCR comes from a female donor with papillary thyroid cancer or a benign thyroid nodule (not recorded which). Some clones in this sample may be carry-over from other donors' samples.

As DNA, the CDR3 is TGCGCCAGCAGCCAAGAAGACAGAATAGGAAACACCATATATTTT. It translates to CASSQEDRIGNTIYF. The rearrangement links TRBV4-1 to TRBJ1-3; D is possibly TRBD1 (5 bases). The CDR3 totals 15 residues. Germline CDR1 and CDR2: MGHRA and YSYEKL. The V and J ends lost 0 bases and 4 bases respectively, with 10 bases between them.